This T cell receptor (beta chain) was profiled in a study of molecular identifiers for immune sequencing clone quantification. General observations from the study: Under 1% of molecules in naive cells, but over 99% of effector molecules, belonged to clones above 20 RNA copies. Detection of one spiked Jurkat cell's TCR RNA reportedly worked in about a million naive cells.

On this clonotype: Its antigen is unidentified.

The CDR3 covers 16 residues. Trimming stripped 6 bases from V and 5 bases from J, with 23 bases between. Germline CDR1 and CDR2: DFQATT and SNEGSKA (reference sequence). One entry per CDR3 protein, called by TCRdb with MiXCR from the PCR reads. The sample holds about 640,000 distinct CDR3 sequences, about 20% seen once. Each library that profiled naive CD8 cells came from approximately 20,000 to 1,000,000 sorted cells with 10%, 30% or 50% RNA. CD8+CD4-CCR7+CD45RA+ sorting gave the naive CD8 T cells. This receptor was identified in a human donor in good health. Some libraries in this study had Jurkat cell RNA spiked in. Material: naive CD8+ T cells from blood, with Jurkat cell RNA spiked in. The subset: FACS-sorted CD8+CD4-CCR7+CD45RA+ naive T cells. The rearrangement links TRBV20-1 to TRBJ2-1; possibly TRBD1 for D (5 bases). The CDR3 is CSATHHLETEDNEQFF. CDR3 coding DNA: TGCAGTGCCACACACCACTTGGAGACAGAAGACAATGAGCAGTTCTTC.